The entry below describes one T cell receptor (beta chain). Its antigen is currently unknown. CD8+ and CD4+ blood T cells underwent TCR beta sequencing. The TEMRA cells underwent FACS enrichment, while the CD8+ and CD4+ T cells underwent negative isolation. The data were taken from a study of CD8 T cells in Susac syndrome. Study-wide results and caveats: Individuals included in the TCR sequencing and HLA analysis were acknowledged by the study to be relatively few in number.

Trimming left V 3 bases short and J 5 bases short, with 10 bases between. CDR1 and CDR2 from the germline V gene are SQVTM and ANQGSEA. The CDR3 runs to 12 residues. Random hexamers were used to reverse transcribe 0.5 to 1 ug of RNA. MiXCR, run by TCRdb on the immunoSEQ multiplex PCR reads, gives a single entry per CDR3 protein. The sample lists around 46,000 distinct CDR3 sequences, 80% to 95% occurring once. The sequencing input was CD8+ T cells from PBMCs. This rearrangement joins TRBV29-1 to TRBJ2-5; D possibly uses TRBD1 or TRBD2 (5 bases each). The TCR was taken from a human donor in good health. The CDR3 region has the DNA TGCAGCGTTGAGGGGGTGGGGGAGACCCAGTACTTC. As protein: CSVEGVGETQYF.